The rows below give T cell receptor beta chains drawn from one sample of a study of metastatic and nonmetastatic thyroid tumors. TCRdb re-called clones from the PCR reads using MiXCR. The sample yields 4,200 or so clones, roughly 35% seen once. Sequenced material: adjacent normal tissue. These receptors were taken from a male donor with papillary thyroid cancer or a benign thyroid nodule (not recorded which). Some clones in this sample may be carry-over from other donors' samples. Each CDR3 is given with its conserved first and last residue. The order of the fields is CDR3 length, J gene, V gene, CDR3 protein.

CDR3 length: 13
J gene: TRBJ2-7
V gene: TRBV6-1
CDR3 protein: CASSEAGPYEQYF

CDR3 length: 13
J gene: TRBJ1-2
V gene: TRBV27
CDR3 protein: CASSFGADYGYTF

CDR3 length: 13
J gene: TRBJ2-7
V gene: TRBV11-2
CDR3 protein: CASSLGTTYEQYF

CDR3 length: 11
J gene: TRBJ1-1
V gene: TRBV20-1
CDR3 protein: CSVAGNTEAFF

CDR3 length: 17
J gene: TRBJ1-1
V gene: TRBV7-6
CDR3 protein: CASSPPPPGRDHTEAFF

CDR3 length: 15
J gene: TRBJ2-2
V gene: TRBV7-3
CDR3 protein: CASSSFAGRSGELFF

CDR3 length: 13
J gene: TRBJ1-1
V gene: TRBV11-3
CDR3 protein: CASSYEGGTEAFF

CDR3 length: 14
J gene: TRBJ2-3
V gene: TRBV2
CDR3 protein: CASRAESSTDTQYF

CDR3 length: 15
J gene: TRBJ1-2
V gene: TRBV19
CDR3 protein: CASSIDRGVGYGYTF

CDR3 length: 13
J gene: TRBJ2-7
V gene: TRBV18
CDR3 protein: CASSPPGNYEQYF

CDR3 length: 15
J gene: TRBJ2-7
V gene: TRBV13
CDR3 protein: CASSRRPDRGDEQYF

CDR3 length: 14
J gene: TRBJ2-7
V gene: TRBV12-3/TRBV12-4
CDR3 protein: CASSFSQGVYEQYF

CDR3 length: 14
J gene: TRBJ1-4
V gene: TRBV20-1
CDR3 protein: CSATRDGSNEKLFF

CDR3 length: 12
J gene: TRBJ2-5
V gene: TRBV29-1
CDR3 protein: CSVELVAETQYF

CDR3 length: 14
J gene: TRBJ2-7
V gene: TRBV9
CDR3 protein: CASSVGRGGYEQYF

CDR3 length: 20
J gene: TRBJ2-2
V gene: TRBV24-1
CDR3 protein: CATSDSSVAGYIPNTGEPFF

CDR3 length: 13
J gene: TRBJ2-7
V gene: TRBV6-2/TRBV6-3
CDR3 protein: CASRWTGGYEQYF

CDR3 length: 15
J gene: TRBJ2-5
V gene: TRBV27
CDR3 protein: CASSSVHRGGETQYF

CDR3 length: 18
J gene: TRBJ1-2
V gene: TRBV10-3
CDR3 protein: CAISEQGTGGLPNYGYTF

CDR3 length: 14
J gene: TRBJ2-7
V gene: TRBV27
CDR3 protein: CASSLRVPNYEQYF

CDR3 length: 15
J gene: TRBJ2-1
V gene: TRBV7-2
CDR3 protein: CASSLSKVENNEQFF

CDR3 length: 13
J gene: TRBJ2-2
V gene: TRBV19
CDR3 protein: CASSILGNGELFF

CDR3 length: 13
J gene: TRBJ2-1
V gene: TRBV7-2
CDR3 protein: CASRLCAGNAEFF

CDR3 length: 12
J gene: TRBJ2-7
V gene: TRBV20-1
CDR3 protein: CSARGAFLEQYF

CDR3 length: 14
J gene: TRBJ2-7
V gene: TRBV30
CDR3 protein: CACLDSQVSYEQYF

CDR3 length: 15
J gene: TRBJ1-1
V gene: TRBV7-8
CDR3 protein: CASSLDRVANTEAFF

CDR3 length: 14
J gene: TRBJ1-2
V gene: TRBV6-1
CDR3 protein: CASSGGVLPYGYTF

CDR3 length: 15
J gene: TRBJ1-3
V gene: TRBV28
CDR3 protein: CASSDPGAYGNTIYF

CDR3 length: 17
J gene: TRBJ2-3
V gene: TRBV11-2
CDR3 protein: CASSLTPPSGLTDTQYF

CDR3 length: 12
J gene: TRBJ2-2
V gene: TRBV13
CDR3 protein: CASSGITGELFF

CDR3 length: 13
J gene: TRBJ1-2
V gene: TRBV2
CDR3 protein: CASSDEEDYGYTF

CDR3 length: 13
J gene: TRBJ2-2
V gene: TRBV28
CDR3 protein: CASSTTGVGELFF

CDR3 length: 16
J gene: TRBJ2-7
V gene: TRBV19
CDR3 protein: CASSLSGARGVYEQYF